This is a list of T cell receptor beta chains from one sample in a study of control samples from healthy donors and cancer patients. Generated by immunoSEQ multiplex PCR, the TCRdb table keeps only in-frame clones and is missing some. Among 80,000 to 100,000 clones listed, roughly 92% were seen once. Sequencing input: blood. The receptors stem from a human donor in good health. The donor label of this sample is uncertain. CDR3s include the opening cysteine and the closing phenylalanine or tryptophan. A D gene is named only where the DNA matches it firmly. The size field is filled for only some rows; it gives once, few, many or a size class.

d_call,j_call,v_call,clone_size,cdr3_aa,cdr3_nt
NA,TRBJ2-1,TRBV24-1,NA,CATSGLADYNEQFF,TGTGCCACCAGTGGGTTGGCGGACTACAATGAGCAGTTCTTC
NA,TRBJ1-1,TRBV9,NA,CASSPGPMNTEAFF,TGTGCCAGCAGCCCAGGGCCTATGAACACTGAAGCTTTCTTT
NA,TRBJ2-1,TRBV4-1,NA,CASSQDVGVSYNEQFF,TGCGCCAGCAGCCAAGATGTTGGGGTCTCCTACAATGAGCAGTTCTTC
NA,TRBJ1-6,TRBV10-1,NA,CASSESRVSPLHF,TGCGCCAGCAGTGAATCGAGGGTCTCACCCCTCCACTTT
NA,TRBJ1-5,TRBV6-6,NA,CASSYSGGKGQPQHF,TGTGCCAGCAGTTACTCGGGGGGCAAGGGTCAGCCCCAGCATTTT
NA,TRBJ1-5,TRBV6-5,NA,CASTQGGTQPQHF,TGTGCCAGCACTCAAGGGGGGACTCAGCCCCAGCATTTT
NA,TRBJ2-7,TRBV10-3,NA,CAISASSYEQYF,TGTGCCATCAGTGCTAGCTCCTACGAGCAGTACTTC
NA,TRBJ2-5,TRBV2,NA,CASSLKSEGTQYF,TGTGCCAGCAGTTTGAAGTCGGAGGGGACCCAGTACTTC
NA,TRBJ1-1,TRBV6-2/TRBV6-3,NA,CASSLTTNTEAFF,TGTGCCAGCAGTTTAACAACGAACACTGAAGCTTTCTTT
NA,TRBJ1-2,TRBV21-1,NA,CASSKFLVGSNYGYTF,TGTGCCAGCAGCAAGTTTTTAGTCGGGTCCAACTATGGCTACACCTTC
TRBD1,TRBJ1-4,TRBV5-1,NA,CASSSGQGDEKLFF,TGCGCCAGCAGCTCTGGACAGGGTGATGAAAAACTGTTTTTT
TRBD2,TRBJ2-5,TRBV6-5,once,CASTRGSVETQYF,TGTGCCAGCACGCGGGGGTCGGTGGAGACCCAGTACTTC
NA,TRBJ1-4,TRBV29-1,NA,CSVVAGVGEKLFF,TGCAGCGTTGTCGCTGGGGTCGGTGAAAAACTGTTTTTT
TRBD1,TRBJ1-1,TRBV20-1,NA,CSASGSSARGHRRNTEAFF,TGCAGTGCTAGTGGCTCCTCGGCCAGGGGGCATAGGAGGAACACTGAAGCTTTCTTT
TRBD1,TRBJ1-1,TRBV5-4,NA,CASSVRQGLNTEAFF,TGTGCCAGCAGCGTACGACAGGGTTTGAACACTGAAGCTTTCTTT
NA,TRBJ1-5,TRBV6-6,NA,CASSYRTAPSQPQHF,TGTGCCAGCAGTTATAGGACAGCCCCCAGTCAGCCCCAGCATTTT
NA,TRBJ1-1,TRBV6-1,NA,CASSELTEAFF,TGTGCCAGCAGTGAACTTACTGAAGCTTTCTTT
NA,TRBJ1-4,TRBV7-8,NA,CASSLGGSANEKLFF,TGTGCCAGCAGCTTAGGTGGTTCGGCTAATGAAAAACTGTTTTTT
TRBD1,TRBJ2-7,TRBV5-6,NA,CASSLRGTGGYEQYF,TGTGCCAGCAGTCTCCGGGGGACAGGGGGCTACGAGCAGTACTTC
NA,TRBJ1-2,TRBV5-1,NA,CASSLMQGSHGYTF,TGCGCCAGCAGCTTGATGCAGGGGTCCCATGGCTACACCTTC
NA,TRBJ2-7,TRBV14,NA,CASSWDDLYEQYF,TGTGCCAGCAGCTGGGACGACCTCTACGAGCAGTACTTC
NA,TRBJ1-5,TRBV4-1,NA,CASSQYNSYSNQPQHF,TGCGCCAGCAGCCAATACAACAGTTATAGCAATCAGCCCCAGCATTTT
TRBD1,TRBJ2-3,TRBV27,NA,CASSSRTGRDTQYF,TGTGCCAGCAGTTCAAGGACAGGGAGGGATACGCAGTATTTT
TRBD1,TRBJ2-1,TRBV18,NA,CASSPGDRGSNEQFF,TGTGCCAGCTCGCCGGGGGACAGGGGATCCAATGAGCAGTTCTTC
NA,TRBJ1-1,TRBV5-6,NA,CASSLGQQRLTKNTEAFF,TGTGCCAGCAGCTTGGGACAGCAGAGACTAACTAAGAACACTGAAGCTTTCTTT
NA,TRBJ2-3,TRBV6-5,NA,CASSYSSTARSDTQYF,TGTGCCAGCAGTTACTCGAGCACTGCCCGTTCAGATACGCAGTATTTT
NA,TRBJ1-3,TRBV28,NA,CASSLAGSGNTIYF,TGTGCCAGCAGTTTGGCAGGGTCTGGAAACACCATATATTTT
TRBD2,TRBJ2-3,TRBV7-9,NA,CASNKAGEDTQYF,TGTGCCAGCAACAAAGCGGGGGAAGATACGCAGTATTTT
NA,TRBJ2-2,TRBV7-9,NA,CASSPGQAVDYNTGELFF,TGTGCCAGCAGCCCCGGACAGGCGGTGGACTATAACACCGGGGAGCTGTTTTTT
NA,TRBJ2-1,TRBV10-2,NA,CASSRGRGASYNEQFF,TGCGCCAGCAGTCGCGGCAGGGGCGCCTCCTACAATGAGCAGTTCTTC
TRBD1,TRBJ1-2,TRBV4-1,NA,CATRDRRDFTF,TGCGCCACCAGGGACAGAAGAGACTTCACCTTC
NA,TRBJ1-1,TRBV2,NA,CASRDPWGAGAFF,TGTGCCAGCAGGGATCCATGGGGGGCTGGAGCTTTCTTT
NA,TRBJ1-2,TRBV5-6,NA,CASSLEVGGAGGYTF,TGTGCCAGCAGCTTGGAGGTGGGCGGGGCCGGCGGCTACACCTTC
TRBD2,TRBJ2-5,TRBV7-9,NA,CASSLGLAGEETQYF,TGTGCCAGCAGCCTCGGACTAGCGGGGGAAGAGACCCAGTACTTC
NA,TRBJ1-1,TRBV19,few,CASSIRGRNTEAFF,TGTGCCAGTAGTATTCGGGGCAGGAACACTGAAGCTTTCTTT
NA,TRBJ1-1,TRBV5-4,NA,CASSLSKGGEAFF,TGTGCCAGCAGCTTGTCCAAGGGGGGTGAAGCTTTCTTT
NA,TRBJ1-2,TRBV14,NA,CASSLGRRQSHYGYTF,TGTGCCAGCAGCCTTGGGAGAAGACAGAGTCACTATGGCTACACCTTC
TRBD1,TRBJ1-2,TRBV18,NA,CASSPGTGYGYTF,TGTGCCAGCTCTCCCGGGACAGGGTATGGCTACACCTTC
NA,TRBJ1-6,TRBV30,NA,CASTGKGSYNSPLHF,TGTGCCTCTACAGGGAAAGGGTCCTATAATTCACCCCTCCACTTT
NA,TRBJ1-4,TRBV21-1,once,CASSKARGGTGAEKLFF,TGTGCCAGCAGCAAAGCGCGGGGGGGGACAGGGGCTGAAAAACTGTTTTTT
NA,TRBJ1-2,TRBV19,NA,CASSIGYVGYTF,TGTGCCAGTAGTATAGGTTACGTGGGCTACACCTTC
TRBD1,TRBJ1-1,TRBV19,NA,CASTSTGGHTEAFF,TGTGCCAGTACCTCTACAGGGGGCCACACTGAAGCTTTCTTT
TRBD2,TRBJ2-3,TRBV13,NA,CASSSPGTSGGGFTDTQYF,TGTGCCAGCAGCTCACCGGGGACTAGCGGGGGTGGTTTCACAGATACGCAGTATTTT
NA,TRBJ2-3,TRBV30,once,CAWSSGSGTDTQYF,TGTGCCTGGAGTTCTGGGAGCGGCACAGATACGCAGTATTTT
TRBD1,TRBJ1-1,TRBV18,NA,CASSPRGQGENTEAFF,TGTGCCAGCTCACCAAGAGGACAGGGGGAGAACACTGAAGCTTTCTTT
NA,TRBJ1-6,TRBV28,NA,CATKGGGISGNSPLHF,TGTGCCACCAAGGGGGGAGGGATTTCGGGTAATTCACCCCTCCACTTT
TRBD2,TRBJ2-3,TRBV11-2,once,CASSFYAGGQADTQYF,TGTGCCAGCAGCTTTTATGCGGGGGGGCAAGCAGATACGCAGTATTTT
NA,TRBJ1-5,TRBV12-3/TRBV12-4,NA,CASSLGGVQPQHF,TGTGCCAGCAGTTTGGGGGGAGTTCAGCCCCAGCATTTT
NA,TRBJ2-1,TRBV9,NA,CASSAGLGEQFF,TGTGCCAGCAGCGCAGGACTGGGGGAGCAGTTCTTC